One and the same sample provided the 13 T cell receptor beta chains below, sequenced in a study of CD8 T cells in ankylosing spondylitis. TCRdb recomputed calls from the 5' RACE reads with MiXCR, one row per CDR3 protein. This sample has about 250,000 distinct CDR3 sequences, with 10% found just once. The source material was blood, either unsorted or a sorted T cell fraction (not recorded which). The receptors originated from a male donor with ankylosing spondylitis or in good health (not recorded which).

This clonotype appeared many times. This chain uses TRBV12-3 or TRBV12-4 with TRBJ2-7, with 9 nucleotides matching TRBD1. This CDR3 is built from 14 residues. The V segment lost 5 bases and the J segment 4 bases; nucleotides outside the gene matches: 6. CDR3 amino acids: CASSVGQGIYEQYF. CDR3 nucleotides: TGTGCCAGCAGTGTGGGACAGGGAATATACGAGCAGTACTTC.

This clonotype was observed a few times. The chain combines TRBV6-1 with TRBJ2-3, with D maybe TRBD2 (5 bases). Germline V gene data show CDR1 as MNHNS and CDR2 as SASEGT. Between the trimmed V and J ends, which lost 0 bases and 7 bases, there was a span of 17 bases. The CDR3 contains 16 residues. The CDR3 is CASSEARGGAPYTQYF. CDR3 nucleotides: TGTGCCAGCAGTGAAGCAAGAGGAGGAGCTCCGTATACGCAGTATTTT.

At least ten counts were recorded for this clonotype. CDR3 coding DNA: TGTGCCAGCAGTCTGACAGGGCCGACAGATACGCAGTATTTT. This sequence encodes CASSLTGPTDTQYF. V and J are TRBV12-3 or TRBV12-4 and TRBJ2-3; 7 bases agree with TRBD1. The CDR3 spans 14 residues. After removal of 5 bases from V and 3 bases from J, the junction contained 5 bases not matched to a gene.

This clonotype was recorded at least ten times. V gene TRBV5-1 combines with J gene TRBJ2-7, with D hard to call. Trimming removed 4 bases from V and 3 bases from J, with 8 bases in between. CDR3 length equals 12 residues. Germline-derived CDR1 and CDR2 are SGHRS and YFSETQ. DNA of the CDR3: TGCGCCAGCAGCGCTAGTAACTACGAGCAGTACTTC. It translates to CASSASNYEQYF.

This clonotype was recorded at least ten times. The V gene is TRBV5-1, the J gene TRBJ2-5, with D possibly matching TRBD1 (6 bases). The CDR3 is 14 residues long. From germline, CDR1 is SGHRS and CDR2 YFSETQ. V dropped 4 bases and J dropped 4 bases, with 14 bases sitting between them. CDR3 coding DNA: TGCGCCAGCAGCATCGGGGTAGGGGGAGAGACCCAGTACTTC. Protein product: CASSIGVGGETQYF.

This clonotype has a handful of counts. The V call is TRBV3-1, the J call TRBJ2-5; 11 bases agree with TRBD2. CDR3 length equals 17 residues. The germline V gene has CDR1 LGHDT and CDR2 YNNKEL (reference sequence). V gave up 1 base and J gave up 5 bases; unmatched junction bases: 9. CDR3 in DNA: TGTGCCAGCAGCCAAGCGGCTAGCGGGGGGTCGGGGGAGACCCAGTACTTC. This sequence encodes CASSQAASGGSGETQYF.

The sample holds a few counts of this clonotype. This rearrangement joins TRBV7-9 to TRBJ1-1; 10 nucleotides agree with TRBD1. The CDR3 contains 15 residues. V shed 4 bases, J shed 2 bases, and the junction held 4 bases outside the gene matches. Germline loops: CDR1 SEHNR, CDR2 FQNEAQ (reference sequence). The CDR3 reads CASSWRTGGNTEAFF. CDR3 bases: TGTGCCAGCAGCTGGCGGACAGGGGGAAACACTGAAGCTTTCTTT.

This clonotype was counted ten times or more. CDR3 DNA sequence: TGTGCCAGCAGTTCCATCTCTCTCGAGCAGTACTTC. It translates to CASSSISLEQYF. The chain couples TRBV6-5 to TRBJ2-7; D is ambiguous. Germline lookup yields CDR1 MNHEY and CDR2 SVGAGI. This CDR3 has 12 amino acids. V lost 4 bases and J lost 6, with 10 bases in between.

The V call is TRBV2, the J call TRBJ2-3; no clear D gene. Germline assignment: CDR1 SNHLY and CDR2 FYNNEI. The CDR3 runs to 11 residues. The V end lost 10 bases, the J end lost 6 bases, and 11 bases lay between the germline ends. CDR3: CATPEKDTQYF. CDR3 nucleotide sequence: TGTGCCACTCCAGAGAAGGATACGCAGTATTTT.

This clonotype was recorded many times. The rearrangement joins TRBV3-1 to TRBJ2-1; D ambiguous. The ends were cut back, 3 bases at V and 8 bases at J, with 11 bases in the middle. The CDR3 has 13 amino acids. Germline CDR1 is LGHDT and CDR2 is YNNKEL (reference sequence). The CDR3 sequence is CASSQTSRDEQFF. The CDR3 DNA follows: TGTGCCAGCAGCCAGACTTCTAGGGATGAGCAGTTCTTC.

The table lists this clonotype with a count of one. The J gene is TRBJ2-2, the V gene TRBV5-6; D remains unclear. Germline V gene data show CDR1 as SGHDT and CDR2 as YYEEEE. The CDR3 has 15 residues. Trimming shortened V by 2 bases and J by 0 bases, and 8 bases separated the two germline ends. This CDR3 reads CASSFWTANTGELFF. The CDR3 bases are TGTGCCAGCAGCTTCTGGACGGCGAACACCGGGGAGCTGTTTTTT. The complete variable domain, with remaining parts taken from reference TRBV5-6 and TRBJ2-2, reads DAGVTQSPTHLIKTRGQQVTLRCSPKSGHDTVSWYQQALGQGPQFIFQYYEEEERQRGNFPDRFSGHQFPNYSSELNVNALLLGDSALYLCASSFWTANTGELFFGEGSRLTVL.

This clonotype was found many times. The CDR3: CASSIDSGRPYEQYF. CDR3 coding DNA: TGTGCCAGTAGTATAGATTCGGGCAGACCCTACGAGCAGTACTTC. The genes are TRBV19 and TRBJ2-7; D gene unclear. The germline V gene has CDR1 LNHDA and CDR2 SQIVND (reference sequence). The ends were cut back, 0 bases at V and 2 bases at J, with 11 bases in the middle. The CDR3 contains 15 residues.

This clonotype was picked up a small number of times. The chain employs TRBV12-3 or TRBV12-4 and TRBJ2-7; D tentatively fits TRBD1 or TRBD2 (6 bases each). The CDR3 is made up of 18 amino acids. The V end was cut by 2 bases, the J end by 0 bases, with 20 bases between. CDR3 DNA: TGTGCCAGCAGTTTATACCAGGGGAGGCCGGGGTACTCCTACGAGCAGTACTTC. The encoded protein is CASSLYQGRPGYSYEQYF.